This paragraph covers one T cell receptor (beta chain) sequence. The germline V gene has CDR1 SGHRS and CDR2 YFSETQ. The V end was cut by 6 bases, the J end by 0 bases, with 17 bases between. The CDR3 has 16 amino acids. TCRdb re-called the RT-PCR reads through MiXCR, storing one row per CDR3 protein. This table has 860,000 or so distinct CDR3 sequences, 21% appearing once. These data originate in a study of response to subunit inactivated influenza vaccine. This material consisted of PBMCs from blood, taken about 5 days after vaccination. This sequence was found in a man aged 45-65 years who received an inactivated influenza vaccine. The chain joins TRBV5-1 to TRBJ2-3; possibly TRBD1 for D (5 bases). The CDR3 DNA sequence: TGCGCCAGCAAGCAGGCCGGACACCAAAGCACAGATACGCAGTATTTT. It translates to CASKQAGHQSTDTQYF.